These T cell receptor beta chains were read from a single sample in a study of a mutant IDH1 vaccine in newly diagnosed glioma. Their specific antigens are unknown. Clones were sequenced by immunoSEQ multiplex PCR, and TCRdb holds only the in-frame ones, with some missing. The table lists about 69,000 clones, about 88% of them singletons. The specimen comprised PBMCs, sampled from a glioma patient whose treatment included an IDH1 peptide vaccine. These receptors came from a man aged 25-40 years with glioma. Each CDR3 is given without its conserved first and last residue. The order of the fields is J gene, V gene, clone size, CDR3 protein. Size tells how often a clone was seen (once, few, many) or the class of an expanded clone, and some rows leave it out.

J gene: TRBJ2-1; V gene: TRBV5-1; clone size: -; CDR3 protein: ASRTRTTRGEQF
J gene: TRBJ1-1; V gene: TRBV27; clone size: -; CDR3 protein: ASSLSLATEAF
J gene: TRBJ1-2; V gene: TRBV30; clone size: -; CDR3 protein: AWSWEGTRLYGYT
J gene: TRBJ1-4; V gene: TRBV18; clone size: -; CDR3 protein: ASSPTGEEKLF
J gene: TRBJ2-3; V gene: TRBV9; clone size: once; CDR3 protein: ASSVAPAGGTNTQY
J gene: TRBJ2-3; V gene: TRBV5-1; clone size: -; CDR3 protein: ASSSDRSTDTQY
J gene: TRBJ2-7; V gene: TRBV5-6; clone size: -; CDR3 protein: ASSVGGTPH
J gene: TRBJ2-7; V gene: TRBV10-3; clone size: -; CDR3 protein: AISESIRTGEKQY
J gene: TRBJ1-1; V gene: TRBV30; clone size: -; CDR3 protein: AWSLQGSGTEAF
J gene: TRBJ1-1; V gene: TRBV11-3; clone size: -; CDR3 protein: ASSLEGEGTEAF
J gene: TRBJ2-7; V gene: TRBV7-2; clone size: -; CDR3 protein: ASSLVYSYEQY
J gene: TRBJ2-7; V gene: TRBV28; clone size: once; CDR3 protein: ASSLSIPSYEQY
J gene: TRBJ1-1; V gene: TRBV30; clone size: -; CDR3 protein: AWSTGSNPSMNTEAF
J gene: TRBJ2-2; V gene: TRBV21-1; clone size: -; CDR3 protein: ASSKEPGTSGRLGGELF
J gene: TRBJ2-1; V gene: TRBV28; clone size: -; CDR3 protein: ASSLVLAGADEQF
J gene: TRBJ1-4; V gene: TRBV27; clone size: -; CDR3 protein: ASRTGGINEKLF